A single sample gave rise to the 3 T cell receptor beta chains below, sequenced in a study of regulatory T cells in long-lasting Graves disease. HTBI primers from iRepertoire and Arm-PCR of CDR3 regions yielded the TCR beta libraries. TCRdb reprocessed the multiplex PCR reads via MiXCR and lists one record per CDR3 protein. The sample yields more than 450,000 distinct CDR3 sequences, around 13% seen once. Time point of the sample: newly diagnosed GD, antithyroid drugs for less than 3 months. The TCR library was made from RNA extracted from PBMCs. These data were also filed under a second study, of T cells in Graves' hyperthyroidism and ophthalmopathy.

The starting material was peripheral blood mononuclear cells (PBMCs), obtained at new diagnosis, from a patient treated with antithyroid drugs. Receptors originate from a woman in her thirties with Graves disease.

Many counts were recorded for this clonotype. The chain is built from TRBV10-3 and TRBJ2-3; D tentatively reads TRBD1 or TRBD2 (6 bases each). The CDR3 extends over 14 amino acids. The germline gives CDR1 ENHRY, CDR2 SYGVKD. Trimming removed 9 bases at V and 1 base at J, with 14 bases between. The CDR3 is CAINTEGGTDTQYF. CDR3 nucleotides: TGTGCCATTAACACGGAGGGGGGCACAGATACGCAGTATTTT.

This clonotype occurred many times. The DNA of the CDR3 is TGTGCCAGCAGCCAATATGGAGCGGGGAACACTGAAGCTTTCTTT. Its translation: CASSQYGAGNTEAFF. The rearrangement joins TRBV11-2 to TRBJ1-1; D ambiguous. Germline lookup yields CDR1 SGHAT and CDR2 FQNNGV. V was pared by 5 bases and J by 1 base, with 14 bases between. The CDR3 is 15 amino acids.

This clonotype was observed many times. V usage is TRBV6-2 or TRBV6-3 and J usage is TRBJ2-7; 10 bases are shared with TRBD2. In germline, CDR1 is MNHEY, CDR2 SVGEGT. CDR3 size: 18 residues. V lost 5 bases, J lost 6 bases, and 19 bases stayed unmatched. CDR3 DNA: TGTGCCAGCAGTGAGGTACTAGCGGGACCCATCCGTCTACGCGAGCAGTACTTC. It is translated as CASSEVLAGPIRLREQYF.